Listed below are T cell receptor beta chains from one sample, sequenced in a study of T cells of healthy individuals. MiXCR, run by TCRdb on the 5' RACE reads, gives a single entry per CDR3 protein. The data show about 41,000 distinct CDR3 sequences, about 5% seen once. These receptors all come from a human donor in good health. The conserved cysteine and the conserved F or W are not part of the CDR3 here.

j_gene: TRBJ1-5; v_gene: TRBV9; len: 13; CDR3aa: ASSVDGTANQPQH
j_gene: TRBJ1-1; v_gene: TRBV5-1; len: 12; CDR3aa: ASSLEGAGTEAF
j_gene: TRBJ2-1; v_gene: TRBV21-1; len: 14; CDR3aa: ASPAQRQSSYNEQF
j_gene: TRBJ2-3; v_gene: TRBV7-9; len: 16; CDR3aa: ASSSYGRRGRDTDTQY
j_gene: TRBJ1-2; v_gene: TRBV6-2/TRBV6-3; len: 10; CDR3aa: ASKDVAYGYT
j_gene: TRBJ2-1; v_gene: TRBV11-2; len: 17; CDR3aa: ASRGIGTSGDTSYNEQF
j_gene: TRBJ2-3; v_gene: TRBV6-5; len: 14; CDR3aa: ASSSVWLVDTDTQY
j_gene: TRBJ1-1; v_gene: TRBV5-1; len: 13; CDR3aa: ASRDGTGVPEGAF
j_gene: TRBJ2-6; v_gene: TRBV18; len: 14; CDR3aa: ASSLAGGPGANVLT
j_gene: TRBJ2-1; v_gene: TRBV4-1; len: 13; CDR3aa: TSSLHGGSSNEQF
j_gene: TRBJ2-6; v_gene: TRBV5-1; len: 14; CDR3aa: ASSVPRNSGANVLT
j_gene: TRBJ2-5; v_gene: TRBV10-3; len: 14; CDR3aa: AISERDRVLQETQY
j_gene: TRBJ2-3; v_gene: TRBV7-9; len: 11; CDR3aa: ASSLASADTQY
j_gene: TRBJ2-1; v_gene: TRBV30; len: 13; CDR3aa: AWSPLLRGRDEQF
j_gene: TRBJ2-7; v_gene: TRBV7-2; len: 11; CDR3aa: ASSSYRSYEQY
j_gene: TRBJ1-5; v_gene: TRBV20-1; len: 10; CDR3aa: SASQRDQPQH
j_gene: TRBJ1-5; v_gene: TRBV20-1; len: 10; CDR3aa: SAEGLGQPQH
j_gene: TRBJ1-6; v_gene: TRBV6-2/TRBV6-3; len: 13; CDR3aa: ASSMGRRRNSPLH
j_gene: TRBJ1-1; v_gene: TRBV4-1; len: 15; CDR3aa: ASSQDGGRAANTEAF
j_gene: TRBJ1-1; v_gene: TRBV6-5; len: 12; CDR3aa: ASKLQGVGTEAF
j_gene: TRBJ1-3; v_gene: TRBV7-9; len: 17; CDR3aa: ASSWTGTEGDSSGNTIY
j_gene: TRBJ2-3; v_gene: TRBV12-3/TRBV12-4; len: 13; CDR3aa: ASSLGVGGADTQY
j_gene: TRBJ2-7; v_gene: TRBV5-1; len: 14; CDR3aa: ASSLDIHRTTYEQY
j_gene: TRBJ1-2; v_gene: TRBV24-1; len: 9; CDR3aa: AITRGSGYT
j_gene: TRBJ2-1; v_gene: TRBV2; len: 11; CDR3aa: ASTEGTYNEQF
j_gene: TRBJ1-2; v_gene: TRBV7-9; len: 12; CDR3aa: ASSFPGDPYGYT
j_gene: TRBJ1-6; v_gene: TRBV9; len: 13; CDR3aa: ASSVVPRSDSPLH
j_gene: TRBJ2-7; v_gene: TRBV20-1; len: 16; CDR3aa: SAPSSHSPGLAGIEQY
j_gene: TRBJ2-3; v_gene: TRBV11-3; len: 11; CDR3aa: ASSPRLGDTQY
j_gene: TRBJ1-1; v_gene: TRBV25-1; len: 13; CDR3aa: ASSDRFGGNTEAF
j_gene: TRBJ2-1; v_gene: TRBV27; len: 11; CDR3aa: ASSSGTYNEQF
j_gene: TRBJ2-1; v_gene: TRBV7-2; len: 13; CDR3aa: ASSRTGSTNNEQF